The present entry profiles one TCR beta chain with its context. cDNA molecules carried unique molecular identifiers, and template switching added a universal primer site. TCRdb used MiXCR to reprocess the 5' RACE reads, holding one entry per CDR3 protein. The sample holds 1.5 million to 2 million distinct CDR3 sequences, about 30% seen once. The data originate from a study of identical twins. The receptor was derived from a newborn girl in good health. Sequenced material: cord blood.

The CDR3 region is CASSHSDRGNTEAFF. The CDR3 DNA is TGCGCCAGCAGCCATTCGGACAGGGGAAACACTGAAGCTTTCTTT. This chain joins TRBV4-1 and TRBJ1-1, with TRBD1 identical over 9 bases. The V segment lost 3 bases and the J segment 2 bases; nucleotides outside the gene matches: 4. Germline loops: CDR1 MGHRA, CDR2 YSYEKL. The CDR3 is 15 residues long.